What follows describes a single T cell receptor beta chain. Germline lookup yields CDR1 MNHEY and CDR2 SVGAGI. The CDR3 spans 14 residues. J lost 2 bases, V lost 7 bases, and 4 bases had no gene match. Authors' analysis steps: Nucleated cell counts were estimated from reference gene primer amplification. Sequencing was performed with immunoSEQ multiplex PCR; in TCRdb, only in-frame clones are kept and a portion is missing. For V, J and clone size, that table is used; D and trimming come from the DNA. The sample lists about 170,000 clones; roughly 86% were seen once. This sample is drawn from a study of blood T cell repertoires in COVID-19.

The chain has TRBV6-5 and TRBJ2-7, with 11 nucleotides matching TRBD2. This TCR was sampled from a woman of 80 years or more with COVID-19, enrolled during active disease. The source material was peripheral blood. This CDR3 reads CASTTSGTAYEQYF. CDR3 coding DNA: TGTGCCAGCACGACTAGCGGGACTGCCTACGAGCAGTACTTC.